These 3 T cell receptor beta chains share one sample of origin, sequenced in a study of T and B cells in COVID-19 patients. BIOMED2 TRB-A/B primer pools were used in multiplex TRB PCR. TCRdb reanalysed the multiplex PCR reads using MiXCR and keeps one entry per CDR3 protein. The top ten clones hold around 10% of a sample with roughly 7,100 distinct CDR3 sequences, 26% of them seen once. Each TRB amplification used 250-500 ng of genomic DNA from blood. The sample consisted of blood. Receptors originate from a human donor with active COVID-19.

This clonotype was observed a handful of times. The chain is built from TRBV6-6 and TRBJ2-7; TRBD2 is a possible D gene (5 bases). The V and J ends lost 6 bases and 4 bases respectively, with 19 bases between them. The germline V gene has CDR1 MNHNY and CDR2 SVGAGI (reference sequence). This CDR3 has 15 amino acids. For the CDR3, the DNA is TGTGCCAGCAGCCCGCGAGCCGGGGAAGAATACGAGCAGTACTTC. Its translation: CASSPRAGEEYEQYF.

This clonotype is medium-sized (0.01 to 0.1%). This chain uses TRBV6-2 or TRBV6-3 with TRBJ2-7; tentatively, D is TRBD1 (7 bases). V was clipped by 6 bases and J by 4 bases, with 10 bases between them. CDR3 length: 12 amino acids. Germline V gene sequence: CDR1 MNHEY, CDR2 SVGEGT. The CDR3 sequence: CASSPGGYEQYF. The CDR3 DNA sequence: TGTGCCAGCAGCCCAGGGGGGTACGAGCAGTACTTC.

J is TRBJ2-7 and V is TRBV19; 11 positions match TRBD1. In germline, CDR1 is LNHDA, CDR2 SQIVND (reference sequence). The trim removed 3 bases at V and 3 bases at J, leaving 1 base unmatched. The CDR3 runs to 14 residues. Here the CDR3 reads CASSIGTGGYEQYF. The CDR3 region has the DNA TGTGCCAGTAGTATCGGGACAGGGGGCTACGAGCAGTACTTC.